These 20 T cell receptor beta chains share one sample of origin, sequenced in a study of blood T cell repertoires in COVID-19. Profiled with immunoSEQ multiplex PCR; TCRdb holds only in-frame clones, not every one. The table lists some 200,000 clones, roughly four fifths of them singletons. Specimen: peripheral blood. Every receptor here comes from a man aged 25 to 45 with active or convalescent COVID-19.

CDR3 sequence reads: CATALGANTEAFF. The CDR3 DNA is TGTGCCACCGCCCTGGGAGCGAACACTGAAGCTTTCTTT. This sequence joins TRBV24-1 and TRBJ1-1; D gene unclear. The CDR3 is made up of 13 amino acids. Trimming removed 9 bases at V and 1 base at J, with 11 bases between. Looked up from germline, CDR1 is KGHDR and CDR2 is SFDVKD.

The chain has TRBV5-1 and TRBJ2-3; D gene uncertain. The V gene lost 1 base and the J gene lost 4 bases, with 4 bases spanning the gap. CDR1 SGHRS and CDR2 YFSETQ come from the germline V gene. This CDR3 region has 12 residues. The CDR3 bases are TGCGCCAGCAGCTTGCATGCAGATACGCAGTATTTT. Translating gives CASSLHADTQYF.

The rearrangement joins TRBV29-1 to TRBJ2-7; D might be TRBD1 (5 bases). This CDR3 region has 12 residues. From germline, CDR1 is SQVTM and CDR2 ANQGSEA. V gave up 4 bases and J gave up 5 bases, with 12 bases separating them. The chain's CDR3 is CSVASGLNEQYV. CDR3 DNA sequence: TGCAGCGTTGCCTCAGGGTTAAACGAGCAGTACGTC.

The rearrangement joins TRBV4-1 to TRBJ1-6, with a tentative D call TRBD1 (5 bases). Germline values: CDR1 MGHRA, CDR2 YSYEKL. The ends were cut back, 4 bases at V and 0 bases at J, with 16 bases in the middle. The CDR3 covers 18 residues. In nucleotides, the CDR3 is TGCGCCAGCAGCCTCACAGGCGGTCAAATCTCCTATAATTCACCCCTCCACTTT. Its protein product is CASSLTGGQISYNSPLHF.

This sequence joins TRBV14 and TRBJ2-1; TRBD1 might be the D (6 bases). This CDR3 is 15 amino acids long. V was pared by 8 bases and J by 5 bases, with 19 bases between. CDR1 is SGHDN, CDR2 FVKESK, per germline. The CDR3 DNA reads as TGTGCCAGCCAGTACTCGGGACACCTTAACAATGAGCAGTTCTTC. Protein: CASQYSGHLNNEQFF.

This chain connects TRBV19 to TRBJ1-5; D uncertain. CDR1 LNHDA and CDR2 SQIVND come from the germline V gene (reference sequence). V dropped 8 bases and J dropped 0 bases, with 5 bases sitting between them. The CDR3 is made up of 12 amino acids. In DNA form, the CDR3 reads TGTGCCAGTTCCTATAGCAATCAGCCCCAGCATTTT. Translating it yields CASSYSNQPQHF.

The rearrangement uses TRBV7-9 and TRBJ2-1, with 10 nucleotides matching TRBD2. The CDR3 is 15 amino acids. V shed 5 bases and J 4 bases; nucleotides not matched to a gene: 5. Germline V gives CDR1 SEHNR, CDR2 FQNEAQ (reference sequence). In nucleotides, the CDR3 is TGTGCCAGCAGCCGGGGGACTAGCGTGTACAATGAGCAGTTCTTC. This sequence encodes CASSRGTSVYNEQFF.

The chain combines TRBV25-1 with TRBJ2-5; 9 bases match TRBD1. CDR3 length: 17 amino acids. V gave up 0 bases and J gave up 4 bases; unmatched junction bases: 9. From germline, CDR1 is MGHDK and CDR2 SYGVNS. The DNA of the CDR3 is TGTGCCAGCAGTGAATATGGAACAGGGGGCAACCGAGAGACCCAGTACTTC. The encoded protein is CASSEYGTGGNRETQYF.

A note on this clone: The junction differs from germline at one of its ends, possibly a read error. The genes are TRBV7-2 and TRBJ2-2; TRBD2 matches at 8 bases. Germline V lookup: CDR1 SGHTA, CDR2 FQGNSA. CDR3 length: 15 amino acids. The CDR3 protein is CASTLAGPHTGELFF. The CDR3 DNA is TGTGCCAGCACCTTAGCGGGGCCACACACCGGGGAGCTGTTTTTT.

This chain uses TRBV7-8 with TRBJ1-3, with D perhaps TRBD1 (6 bases). The germline V gene encodes CDR1 SGHVS and CDR2 FQNEAQ. V lost 4 bases and J lost 1, with 8 bases in between. This CDR3 comprises 14 residues. DNA of the CDR3: TGTGCCAGCAGCTCAACAGGGTCTGGAAACACCATATATTTT. Amino acids: CASSSTGSGNTIYF.

The gene calls are TRBV4-1 and TRBJ2-2; a possible D gene is TRBD1 (6 bases). The CDR3 is made up of 16 amino acids. Trimming removed 3 bases from V and 3 bases from J, with 14 bases in between. The germline V gene has CDR1 MGHRA and CDR2 YSYEKL. As DNA, the CDR3 is TGCGCCAGCAGCCATCGCAGGGGAGTGGACACCGGGGAGCTGTTTTTT. This sequence encodes CASSHRRGVDTGELFF.

The rearrangement uses TRBV6-6 and TRBJ2-4, with TRBD1 matching 10 bases. The CDR3 is 14 residues long. V was pared by 7 bases and J by 9 bases, with 9 bases of the junction left unmatched. The germline gives CDR1 MNHNY, CDR2 SVGAGI (reference sequence). The CDR3 DNA reads TGTGCCAGCACCCTTGGACAGGGGGAGAGCATTCAGTACTTC. Protein sequence: CASTLGQGESIQYF.

The J gene is TRBJ2-7, the V gene TRBV12-3 or TRBV12-4; TRBD1 agrees at 7 bases. V shed 9 bases and J 5 bases; nucleotides not matched to a gene: 10. The CDR3 runs to 13 residues. DNA for the CDR3: TGTGCCAGTTCGACAGGGTTTACTAACGAGCAGTACTTC. Protein: CASSTGFTNEQYF.

CDR3: CASSLKATSGTGELFF. The CDR3 DNA is TGTGCCAGTAGTCTGAAGGCGACTAGCGGGACCGGGGAGCTGTTTTTT. The gene calls are TRBV19 and TRBJ2-2, with 10 bases aligning to TRBD2. The length of the CDR3 is 16 residues. Trimming removed 5 bases from V and 5 bases from J; junction bases left unmatched: 8. Germline V gene sequence: CDR1 LNHDA, CDR2 SQIVND (reference sequence).

The CDR3 nucleotides read TGTGCCACCAGTGACCCTAGCGGGAGTTACACCGGGGAGCTGTTTTTT. Protein product: CATSDPSGSYTGELFF. The chain recombines TRBV24-1 with TRBJ2-2, with 10 bases that match TRBD2. From germline, CDR1 is KGHDR and CDR2 SFDVKD. V was clipped by 4 bases and J by 3 bases; unmatched bases: 4. The CDR3 has 16 residues.

The rearrangement joins TRBV5-1 to TRBJ1-3; D call uncertain. V was pared by 3 bases and J by 0 bases, with 10 bases between. The length of the CDR3 is 15 residues. The germline V gene encodes CDR1 SGHRS and CDR2 YFSETQ. In DNA form, the CDR3 reads TGCGCCAGCAGCTCGGACTATAGCTCTGGAAACACCATATATTTT. It specifies CASSSDYSSGNTIYF.

This clone was seen once. This sequence joins TRBV2 and TRBJ1-6; no firm D call. CDR3 length: 13 amino acids. Germline V gene lookup returns CDR1 SNHLY and CDR2 FYNNEI. V lost 6 bases to trimming and J lost 9 bases, with 12 bases between them. For the CDR3, the DNA is TGTGCCAGCAGGCCCGCCCCCAGTTCACCCCTCCACTTT. Translation gives CASRPAPSSPLHF.

This clone showed up just a few times. CDR3 sequence: CASSLGGLPLTDTQYF. The CDR3 DNA sequence: TGTGCCAGCAGCTTAGGTGGCCTCCCCCTCACAGATACGCAGTATTTT. The chain joins TRBV11-3 to TRBJ2-3; D is unresolved. The CDR3 is 16 amino acids. CDR1 is SGHNT, CDR2 YENEEA, per germline. With 1 base removed from V and 2 bases from J, the gap between germline ends came to 13 bases.

V is TRBV6-1 and J is TRBJ1-1; D not certain. The ends were cut back, 1 base at V and 6 bases at J, with 9 bases in the middle. The length of the CDR3 is 13 residues. Germline loops: CDR1 MNHNS, CDR2 SASEGT. In DNA form, the CDR3 reads TGTGCCAGCAGTGAAGGGAGTATCCCTGAAGCTTTCTTT. Encoded protein: CASSEGSIPEAFF.

The chain is built from TRBV3-1 (or the pseudogene TRBV3-2) and TRBJ1-1; maybe TRBD1 (6 bases). Germline V lookup: CDR1 LGHDT, CDR2 YNNKEL (reference sequence). The CDR3 runs to 15 residues. Trimming left V 1 base short and J 10 bases short, with 19 bases between. DNA of the CDR3: TGTGCCAGCAGCCAAGCGGACAGCGGAAAAGATGGAGCTTTCTTT. Amino acid sequence: CASSQADSGKDGAFF.